This TCR beta chain is drawn from a study of tumor-infiltrating lymphocytes in primary liver carcinoma. Background on the study: Both sexes were represented among patients, who were 30 to 69 years old. General study points: Compared with blood, tumor repertoires held significantly more in their top 250 clones. Unsorted bulk processing meant the study did not compare CD4+ and CD8+ repertoires.

Blood RNA came from unsorted whole blood; germline DNA was also extracted. The investigators made TCR beta cDNA from roughly 0.45 ug total RNA, using a constant-region primer. Nested multiplex PCR, run for three rounds with slightly modified ARM-PCR, yielded TCR beta libraries. The two initial PCR rounds, nine to eleven cycles each, used TRBV1-TRBV30 forward and C-beta reverse primers. One entry per CDR3 protein, called by TCRdb with MiXCR from the multiplex PCR reads. Of 250,000 to 350,000 distinct CDR3 sequences listed, approximately 54% are singletons. This CDR3 is 15 amino acids long. Germline V gene lookup returns CDR1 SGHNT and CDR2 YENEEA. In the case of this clonotype: The antigen is not known. The junction departs from the called germline gene at one end, perhaps through a read error.

The sequence derives from a woman aged 30 to 39 with primary liver carcinoma and hepatitis B virus infection. Sequenced sample: peripheral blood. V usage is TRBV11-3 and J usage is TRBJ2-7; 7 nucleotides match TRBD2. CDR3 in DNA: TGTGCCAGCAGACTAGGACTAGTCGGGTTGGACGATCAGTACTTC. It translates to CASRLGLVGLDDQYF.